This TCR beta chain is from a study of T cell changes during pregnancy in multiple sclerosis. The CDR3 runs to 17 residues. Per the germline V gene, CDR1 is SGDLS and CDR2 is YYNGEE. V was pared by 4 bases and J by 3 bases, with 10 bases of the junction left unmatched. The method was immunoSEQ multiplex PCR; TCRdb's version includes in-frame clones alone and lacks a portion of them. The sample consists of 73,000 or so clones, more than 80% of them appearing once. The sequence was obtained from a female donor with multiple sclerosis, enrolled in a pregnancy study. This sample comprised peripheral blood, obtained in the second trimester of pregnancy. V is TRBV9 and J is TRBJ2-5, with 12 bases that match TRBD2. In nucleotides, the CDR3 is TGTGCCAGCAGCCTCGGCGGGTCTAGCGGGGGGGAAGAGACCCAGTACTTC. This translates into CASSLGGSSGGEETQYF.